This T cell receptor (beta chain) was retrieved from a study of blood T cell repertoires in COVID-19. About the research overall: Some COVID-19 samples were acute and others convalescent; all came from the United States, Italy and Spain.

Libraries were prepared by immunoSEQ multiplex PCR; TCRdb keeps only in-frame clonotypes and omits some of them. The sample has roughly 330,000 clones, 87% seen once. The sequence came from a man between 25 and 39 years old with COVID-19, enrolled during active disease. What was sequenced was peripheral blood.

CDR3 nucleotides: TGTGCCAGCTCCGACCTAGACGGAGAAAAACTGTTTTTT. This translates into CASSDLDGEKLFF. The rearrangement links TRBV18 to TRBJ1-4; D gene ambiguous. The CDR3 extends over 13 amino acids. Trimming took off 6 bases at V and 8 bases at J, with 13 bases between the two ends. Germline V lookup: CDR1 KGHSH, CDR2 LQKENI.